This T cell receptor (beta chain) was sequenced for a study of neurological immune-mediated disorders. The length of the CDR3 is 14 residues. The germline V gene has CDR1 DFQATT and CDR2 SNEGSKA (reference sequence). V lost 5 bases and J lost 4; bases outside the gene matches: 7. This clonotype was seen repeatedly, ten times or more. What it recognizes is unknown. TCRdb reprocessed the 5' RACE reads with MiXCR, giving one entry per CDR3 protein. The data contain about 74,000 distinct CDR3 sequences, 4% to 6% of them seen just once; the ten biggest clones take up less than 7.5%. The study's findings and limits: Whereas HTLV-1-associated myelopathy showed the most TCR clonal expansion, multiple sclerosis showed the least, with levels below those of healthy controls.

The chain couples TRBV20-1 to TRBJ2-1, with TRBD1 matching over 8 bases. Sequencing input: PBMCs. This receptor was identified in a man younger than 30 with multiple sclerosis. Here the CDR3 reads CSAGDRKVYNEQFF. In DNA form, the CDR3 reads TGCAGTGCTGGGGACAGGAAAGTTTACAATGAGCAGTTCTTC.